The 30 T cell receptor beta chains presented below share a single source sample, sequenced in a study of T cells expressing NK-cell markers. From the 5' RACE reads, TCRdb lists one entry per CDR3 protein and no DNA. This repertoire comprises about 540,000 distinct CDR3 sequences; its ten largest clones make up approximately 3.6%. Specimen: blood T cells: a sorted CD56 or NKG2C T cell subset, CD4+ or CD8+ T cells, or bulk PBMC T cells (not recorded which). These receptors came from a man between 18 and 35 years old in good health.

This CDR3 is CSARQGSGYTF. This chain uses TRBV20-1 with TRBJ1-2; the D gene TCRdb calls, TRBD1, cannot be checked with no DNA. Per the germline V gene, CDR1 is DFQATT and CDR2 is SNEGSKA (reference sequence). This CDR3 is built from 11 residues.

V is TRBV11-2 and J is TRBJ2-1; the D gene TCRdb calls, TRBD2, cannot be checked with no DNA. The CDR3 length is 17 residues. The germline CDR1 and CDR2 sequences are SGHAT and FQNNGV. The CDR3: CASSLEARTFSYNEQFF.

The J gene is TRBJ2-5, the V gene TRBV10-3. This CDR3 is built from 15 residues. In germline, CDR1 is ENHRY, CDR2 SYGVKD. The CDR3 sequence is CAISESGGYQETQYF.

The rearrangement links TRBV6-2 or TRBV6-3 to TRBJ2-1; TCRdb's D call, TRBD2, is unchecked because there is no DNA. The CDR3 sequence is 18 residues long. From germline, CDR1 is MNHEY and CDR2 SVGEGT. CDR3 sequence reads: CASSYPGLATSSYNEQFF.

This chain uses TRBV29-1 with TRBJ2-7; TCRdb selects TRBD1, and the lack of DNA leaves this call unchecked. This CDR3 is 14 amino acids long. Germline CDR1 SQVTM, CDR2 ANQGSEA. Here the CDR3 reads CSVRWGRSAGEQYF.

The chain uses TRBV28 and TRBJ2-4. The CDR3 spans 14 residues. Germline CDR1 MDHEN, CDR2 SYDVKM. CDR3: CATADTLAKNIQYF.

This chain connects TRBV7-8 to TRBJ2-2; TCRdb outputs TRBD1, but without DNA this stays unchecked. This CDR3 is 15 amino acids long. CDR1 and CDR2 (germline): SGHVS, FQNEAQ. CDR3 in amino acids: CASSYGRTITGELFF.

The chain combines TRBV20-1 with TRBJ2-1; the D call of TRBD2 rests on TCRdb alone, since no DNA is present to check it. The CDR3 has 14 amino acids. Germline assignment: CDR1 DFQATT and CDR2 SNEGSKA (reference sequence). The CDR3 region is CSAAPFTSSTEQFF.

The gene calls are TRBV5-1 and TRBJ2-1; without DNA, the TCRdb call of TRBD2 cannot be checked. CDR1 and CDR2 (germline): SGHRS, YFSETQ. This CDR3 spans 16 amino acids. CDR3 in amino acids: CASSYRGLGPGDEQFF.

This chain's CDR3 is CASSQQSQGSYEQYF. V gene TRBV4-2 combines with J gene TRBJ2-7; TCRdb proposes TRBD1, but this gene call is untestable without DNA. Germline V lookup: CDR1 LGHNA, CDR2 YNFKEQ. The CDR3 totals 15 residues.

This chain connects TRBV7-9 to TRBJ2-1; TCRdb designates TRBD2, a call that cannot be tested without DNA. The CDR3 has 15 amino acids. Germline CDR1 and CDR2: SEHNR and FQNEAQ (reference sequence). The CDR3 protein is CASSPLAGSFNEQFF.

V gene TRBV4-3 combines with J gene TRBJ1-1. The CDR3 totals 15 residues. The germline V gene has CDR1 LGHNA and CDR2 YSLEER. This CDR3 reads CASSQEGVQNTEAFF.

This sequence joins TRBV7-9 and TRBJ1-1. The CDR3 runs to 15 residues. Germline-derived CDR1 and CDR2 are SEHNR and FQNEAQ (reference sequence). The CDR3 protein is CASSLEGEGRTEAFF. The full variable domain, its missing parts supplied by reference TRBV7-9 and TRBJ1-1, is DTGVSQNPRHKITKRGQNVTFRCDPISEHNRLYWYRQTLGQGPEFLTYFQNEAQLEKSRLLSDRFSAERPKGSFSTLEIQRTEQGDSAMYLCASSLEGEGRTEAFFGQGTRLTVV.

V and J are TRBV5-5 and TRBJ2-5. The CDR3 spans 12 residues. Germline CDR1 is SGHKS and CDR2 is YYEKEE (reference sequence). CDR3 protein: CASSITGETQYF.

The genes are TRBV4-3 and TRBJ2-3; as DNA is missing, the TRBD1 call by TCRdb cannot be tested. CDR1 LGHNA and CDR2 YSLEER come from the germline V gene. There are 14 residues in the CDR3. The chain's CDR3 is CASSHGQDTDTQYF.

The chain carries TRBV20-1 and TRBJ1-6; the TCRdb D gene call, TRBD1, has no DNA to confirm it. Germline lookup yields CDR1 DFQATT and CDR2 SNEGSKA (reference sequence). This CDR3 region has 14 residues. The CDR3 spells CSAPGTGGNSPLHF.

V and J are TRBV27 and TRBJ1-6; absent DNA, TCRdb's TRBD1 call cannot be checked. The CDR3 totals 16 residues. Germline CDR1 is MNHEY and CDR2 is SMNVEV (reference sequence). The CDR3 here is CASSQTGTVLNSPLHF.

The genes are TRBV9 and TRBJ2-2; the TCRdb D gene call, TRBD2, has no DNA to confirm it. The CDR3 totals 18 residues. The germline gives CDR1 SGDLS, CDR2 YYNGEE. This chain's CDR3 is CASSGILAGGYPTGELFF.

The CDR3 sequence is CASSTRSLFYEQFF. This rearrangement joins TRBV7-9 to TRBJ2-1. The CDR3 has 14 residues. Germline V gene sequence: CDR1 SEHNR, CDR2 FQNEAQ (reference sequence).

The rearrangement joins TRBV12-3 or TRBV12-4 to TRBJ2-2. The CDR3 is made up of 15 amino acids. The CDR3 protein is CASSFRGMDTGELFF.

The V gene is TRBV30, the J gene TRBJ1-3. The CDR3 consists of 14 residues. CDR1 and CDR2 from the germline V gene are GTSNPN and SVGIG (reference sequence). This CDR3 reads CAWSVGGSGNTIYF.

The chain uses TRBV7-6 and TRBJ2-1; without DNA, the TCRdb call of TRBD2 cannot be checked. The CDR3 contains 14 residues. Germline V gives CDR1 SGHVS, CDR2 FNYEAQ. The CDR3 here is CASSLSGSAVEQFF. Full variable domain (outside the CDR3, taken from reference TRBV7-6 and TRBJ2-1): GAGVSQSPRYKVTKRGQDVALRCDPISGHVSLYWYRQALGQGPEFLTYFNYEAQQDKSGLPNDRFSAERPEGSISTLTIQRTEQRDSAMYRCASSLSGSAVEQFFGPGTRLTVL.

The CDR3 spells CATSRSDGGRAADTQYF. The chain has TRBV15 and TRBJ2-3; TCRdb names TRBD2, which stays unverified in the absence of DNA. This CDR3 contains 17 residues. Germline loops: CDR1 LNHNV, CDR2 YYDKDF (reference sequence).

The chain couples TRBV20-1 to TRBJ2-7; TCRdb's assignment of TRBD2 cannot be checked, as there is no DNA. The CDR3 spans 14 residues. The germline CDR1 and CDR2 sequences are DFQATT and SNEGSKA (reference sequence). The CDR3 reads CSARGQREGIEQYF.

This chain uses TRBV6-5 with TRBJ2-4; TCRdb names TRBD1, which stays unverified in the absence of DNA. Germline loops: CDR1 MNHEY, CDR2 SVGAGI. The CDR3 runs 16 residues. CDR3 sequence reads: CASSYGQGTGKNIQYF.

The chain has TRBV29-1 and TRBJ2-3; the TCRdb D gene call, TRBD1, has no DNA to confirm it. CDR1 is SQVTM, CDR2 ANQGSEA, per germline. The CDR3 has 13 amino acids. CDR3 protein: CSVHAQGTDTQYF.

The rearrangement uses TRBV3-1 and TRBJ2-1; TCRdb reports TRBD2, a call that lacks DNA to check it against. In germline, CDR1 is LGHDT, CDR2 YNNKEL (reference sequence). The CDR3 totals 17 residues. The CDR3 spells CASSQDRLAGRNNEQFF.

The chain is built from TRBV7-6 and TRBJ2-1; TCRdb proposes TRBD1, but this gene call is untestable without DNA. Germline V gene data show CDR1 as SGHVS and CDR2 as FNYEAQ. The CDR3 is 17 amino acids. The CDR3 spells CASSLEPGQGPYNEQFF.

V gene TRBV3-1 combines with J gene TRBJ2-2; TCRdb designates TRBD2, a call that cannot be tested without DNA. Germline-derived CDR1 and CDR2 are LGHDT and YNNKEL (reference sequence). The CDR3 runs 16 residues. CDR3 in amino acids: CASSSPTSGKAGELFF.

The chain recombines TRBV11-3 with TRBJ2-2. The length of the CDR3 is 15 residues. Germline loops: CDR1 SGHNT, CDR2 YENEEA. CDR3 protein: CASSLSTGNTGELFF.